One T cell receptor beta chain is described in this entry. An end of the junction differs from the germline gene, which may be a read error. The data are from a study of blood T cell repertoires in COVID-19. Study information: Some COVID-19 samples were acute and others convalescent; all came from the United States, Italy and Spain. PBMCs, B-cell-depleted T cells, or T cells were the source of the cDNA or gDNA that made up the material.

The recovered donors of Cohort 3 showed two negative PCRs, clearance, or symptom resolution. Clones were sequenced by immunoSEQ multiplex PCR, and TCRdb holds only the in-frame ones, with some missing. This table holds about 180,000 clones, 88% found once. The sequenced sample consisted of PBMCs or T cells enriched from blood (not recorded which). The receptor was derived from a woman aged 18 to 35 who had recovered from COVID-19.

Written as DNA, the CDR3 is TGTGCCTGGAGTGTAGTGGCAGGGCCTCTATATGTCTACACCTTC. It translates to CAWSVVAGPLYVYTF. The chain links TRBV30 to TRBJ1-2, with D perhaps matching TRBD1 (5 bases). This CDR3 has 15 amino acids. Looked up from germline, CDR1 is GTSNPN and CDR2 is SVGIG (reference sequence).